The TCR beta chain under discussion was sequenced for a study of T cell changes during pregnancy in multiple sclerosis. Sequencing was performed with immunoSEQ multiplex PCR; in TCRdb, only in-frame clones are kept and a portion is missing. The sample lists some 100,000 clones; approximately 92% were seen once. V dropped 0 bases and J dropped 2 bases, with 11 bases sitting between them. This CDR3 has 15 residues. Germline assignment: CDR1 SGHRS and CDR2 YFSETQ. Sequenced here: peripheral blood, sampled in the second trimester of pregnancy. The TCR comes from a female donor with multiple sclerosis, enrolled in a pregnancy study. The chain is built from TRBV5-1 and TRBJ2-5; tentative D call: TRBD2 (5 bases). The CDR3, as DNA: TGCGCCAGCAGCTTGGTCCCGGGGAGACAAGAGACCCAGTACTTC. It codes for CASSLVPGRQETQYF.